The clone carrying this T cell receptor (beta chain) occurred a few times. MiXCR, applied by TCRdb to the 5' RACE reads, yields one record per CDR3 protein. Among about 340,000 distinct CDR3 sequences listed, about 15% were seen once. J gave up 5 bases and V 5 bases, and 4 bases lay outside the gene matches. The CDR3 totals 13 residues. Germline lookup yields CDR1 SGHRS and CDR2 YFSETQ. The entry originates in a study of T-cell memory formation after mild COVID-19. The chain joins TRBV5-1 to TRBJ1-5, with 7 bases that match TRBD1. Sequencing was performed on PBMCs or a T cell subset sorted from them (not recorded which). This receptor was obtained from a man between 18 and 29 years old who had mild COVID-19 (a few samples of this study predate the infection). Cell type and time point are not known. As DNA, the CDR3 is TGCGCCAGCAGGAGGGGGCCCGATCAGCCCCAGCATTTT. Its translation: CASRRGPDQPQHF.